A single sample gave rise to the 19 T cell receptor beta chains below, sequenced in a study of shared clonotypes between healthy human individuals. Sequenced by immunoSEQ multiplex PCR; TCRdb stores in-frame clones only, minus some. The sample has over 2 million clones, roughly 92% seen once; the top ten hold 0.3% to 0.4%. Sequencing was performed on naive CD4+ T cells from PBMCs. The subset here: CD45RA+ positively selected. The source is a man between 18 and 35 years old in good health. Some clones in this sample may be carry-over from other donors' samples.

The genes are TRBV19 and TRBJ1-2, with 7 bases lining up with TRBD1. The CDR3 runs 14 residues. Germline V CDR1 and CDR2: LNHDA, SQIVND (reference sequence). V shed 0 bases, J shed 6 bases, and the junction held 4 bases outside the gene matches. CDR3 sequence reads: CASSIDFDRDGYTF. Here the CDR3 DNA reads TGTGCCAGTAGTATAGATTTCGACAGGGATGGCTACACCTTC. Filled out from reference TRBV19 and TRBJ1-2, the complete variable domain reads DGGITQSPKYLFRKEGQNVTLSCEQNLNHDAMYWYRQDPGQGLRLIYYSQIVNDFQKGDIAEGYSVSREKKESFPLTVTSAQKNPTAFYLCASSIDFDRDGYTFGSGTRLTVV.

This clone was observed a single time. The V and J genes are TRBV5-8 and TRBJ1-2, with 9 bases fitting TRBD1. V lost 4 bases to trimming and J lost 0 bases; unmatched junction nucleotides: 7. The V gene's germline CDR1 is SGHTS and CDR2 YDEGEE. The CDR3 is made up of 16 amino acids. CDR3 bases: TGTGCCAGCAGCGACAACAGGGGGCTCACTAACTATGGCTACACCTTC. This translates into CASSDNRGLTNYGYTF.

A word on this clone: Germline and junction disagree at one end, which may indicate a read error. V is TRBV6-6 and J is TRBJ1-2; unclear D gene. This CDR3 is built from 14 residues. Germline values: CDR1 MNHNY, CDR2 SVGAGI (reference sequence). The CDR3 reads CASSYSESVGPLGF. CDR3 coding DNA: TGTGCCAGCAGTTACTCGGAGTCAGTAGGGCCGTTGGGCTTC.

The chain links TRBV19 to TRBJ2-6; D gene ambiguous. CDR1 and CDR2 (germline): LNHDA, SQIVND (reference sequence). CDR3 length equals 14 residues. V lost 10 bases to trimming and J lost 0 bases, with 10 bases between them. The chain's CDR3 is CAKPPVSGANVLTF. The CDR3 DNA reads as TGTGCCAAACCCCCAGTCTCTGGGGCCAACGTCCTGACTTTC.

The chain is built from TRBV18 and TRBJ2-1; 10 positions match TRBD2. The V and J ends lost 5 bases and 3 bases, in that order; junction bases with no gene match: 1. The CDR3 is made up of 14 amino acids. Per the germline V gene, CDR1 is KGHSH and CDR2 is LQKENI. CDR3: CASSSSGGYNEQFF. CDR3 coding DNA: TGTGCCAGCTCATCTAGCGGGGGCTACAATGAGCAGTTCTTC. The variable domain in full, with the rest retrieved from reference TRBV18 and TRBJ2-1, is NAGVMQNPRHLVRRRGQEARLRCSPMKGHSHVYWYRQLPEEGLKFMVYLQKENIIDESGMPKERFSAEFPKEGPSILRIQQVVRGDSAAYFCASSSSGGYNEQFFGPGTRLTVL.

In its sample, this clone was seen once. The chain has TRBV11-1 and TRBJ2-6, with 9 bases matching TRBD1. Germline V gene sequence: CDR1 SGHAT, CDR2 FQDESV (reference sequence). The CDR3 loop spans 18 amino acids. V was pared by 4 bases and J by 1 base, with 8 bases of the junction left unmatched. This CDR3 is CASSSQDRGRSGANVLTF. CDR3 bases: TGTGCCAGCAGCTCTCAGGACAGGGGAAGATCTGGGGCCAACGTCCTGACTTTC.

V usage is TRBV6-5 and J usage is TRBJ1-5; no clear D gene. Trimming stripped 6 bases from V and 0 bases from J, with 12 bases between. The CDR3 sequence is 15 residues long. The germline gives CDR1 MNHEY, CDR2 SVGAGI. CDR3 sequence: CASSPFRYSNQPQHF. The CDR3 nucleotides are TGTGCCAGCAGCCCGTTCAGGTATAGCAATCAGCCCCAGCATTTT.

This chain uses TRBV28 with TRBJ2-7; 11 positions agree with TRBD2. CDR1 and CDR2 (germline): MDHEN, SYDVKM. V shed 5 bases, J shed 2 bases, and the junction held 14 bases outside the gene matches. This CDR3 region has 18 residues. CDR3: CASSQLAGGSLGTYEQYF. The DNA of the CDR3 is TGTGCCAGCAGTCAATTAGCGGGAGGGTCTTTGGGTACCTACGAGCAGTACTTC.

This chain links TRBV13 with TRBJ2-7; 11 nucleotides agree with TRBD1. The length of the CDR3 is 14 residues. J gave up 5 bases and V 2 bases, and 2 bases lay outside the gene matches. From germline, CDR1 is PRHDT and CDR2 FYEKMQ (reference sequence). The CDR3 DNA is TGTGCCAGCAGCTTACGGACAGGGGGCAACGAGCAGTACTTC. Its translation: CASSLRTGGNEQYF.

The chain links TRBV11-2 to TRBJ2-3; TRBD2 aligns across 7 bases. Germline CDR1 is SGHAT and CDR2 is FQNNGV. V lost 5 bases, J lost 0 bases, and 14 bases stayed unmatched. CDR3 length: 18 amino acids. DNA of the CDR3: TGTGCCAGCAGCGCTAGGCGGGAGTCTGGCGTTAGCACAGATACGCAGTATTTT. Residues: CASSARRESGVSTDTQYF. The complete variable domain, with remaining parts taken from reference TRBV11-2 and TRBJ2-3, reads EAGVAQSPRYKIIEKRQSVAFWCNPISGHATLYWYQQILGQGPKLLIQFQNNGVVDDSQLPKDRFSAERLKGVDSTLKIQPAKLEDSAVYLCASSARRESGVSTDTQYFGPGTRLTVL.

The CDR3 DNA sequence: TGTGCCAGCAGCTCGGGGCGGCGGACTGAAGCTTTCTTT. This gives the protein CASSSGRRTEAFF. This chain joins TRBV11-2 and TRBJ1-1, with D perhaps matching TRBD1 (5 bases). The CDR3 length is 13 residues. The germline gives CDR1 SGHAT, CDR2 FQNNGV. Trimming took 4 bases from V and 5 from J, leaving 11 bases between them.

This rearrangement joins TRBV27 to TRBJ2-7; tentatively, D is TRBD2 (5 bases). CDR1 and CDR2 (germline): MNHEY, SMNVEV (reference sequence). This CDR3 spans 15 amino acids. Trimming pared 5 bases from V and 4 bases from J, leaving 18 bases between. CDR3 nucleotides: TGTGCCAGCAGTCGTCTGTCCGCCGGGATTTACGAGCAGTACTTC. It specifies CASSRLSAGIYEQYF.

The chain combines TRBV2 with TRBJ2-3; 8 bases line up with TRBD1. Trimming cost V 4 bases and J 2 bases; bases outside gene matches: 2. Germline assignment: CDR1 SNHLY and CDR2 FYNNEI. This CDR3 is 14 amino acids long. DNA of the CDR3: TGTGCCAGCAGTGCACAGGGGGACACAGATACGCAGTATTTT. Translating it yields CASSAQGDTDTQYF.

The chain links TRBV7-9 to TRBJ1-1; D call uncertain. The CDR3 extends over 16 amino acids. Between the trimmed V and J ends, which lost 5 bases and 1 base, there was a span of 17 bases. CDR1 and CDR2 (germline): SEHNR, FQNEAQ (reference sequence). For the CDR3, the DNA is TGTGCCAGCAGCGACTCAGGTGGAGGAAAGAACACTGAAGCTTTCTTT. Translated, it gives CASSDSGGGKNTEAFF.

V is TRBV4-2 and J is TRBJ2-1; 12 bases match TRBD2. There are 17 residues in the CDR3. Germline V CDR1 and CDR2: LGHNA, YNFKEQ. The trim removed 3 bases at V and 5 bases at J, leaving 8 bases unmatched. DNA of the CDR3: TGTGCCAGCAGCCATCTAGCGGGAGGGCCGAACGACAATGAGCAGTTCTTC. This codes for CASSHLAGGPNDNEQFF.

The gene calls are TRBV7-9 and TRBJ2-7, with D maybe TRBD1 (6 bases). Germline CDR1 SEHNR, CDR2 FQNEAQ (reference sequence). V was shortened by 5 bases and J by 1 base, with 12 bases between the two germline ends. The CDR3 covers 14 residues. The CDR3 nucleotides are TGTGCCAGCAGCCCTGGGACATCTTCCTACGAGCAGTACTTC. It encodes CASSPGTSSYEQYF.

V usage is TRBV21-1 and J usage is TRBJ2-1; the table names TRBD2, a call not compared with the DNA. TRBV21-1 represents a pseudogene. The CDR3 is 10 residues long. The chain's CDR3 is CASTRSEQFF. The CDR3 DNA reads TGTGCCAGCACTAGATCTGAGCAGTTCTTC.

The genes are TRBV15 and TRBJ2-3, with TRBD2 matching over 7 bases. Germline V gives CDR1 LNHNV, CDR2 YYDKDF (reference sequence). With V trimmed by 3 bases and J by 6 bases, 12 bases remained unmatched. This CDR3 is built from 16 residues. The CDR3 region has the DNA TGTGCCACCAGCAGCTGGACTAGTGGGGCTACCGATACGCAGTATTTT. This translates into CATSSWTSGATDTQYF. Full variable domain (rest looked up from reference TRBV15 and TRBJ2-3): DAMVIQNPRYQVTQFGKPVTLSCSQTLNHNVMYWYQQKSSQAPKLLFHYYDKDFNNEADTPDNFQSRRPNTSFCFLDIRSPGLGDTAMYLCATSSWTSGATDTQYFGPGTRLTVL.

The rearrangement links TRBV6-1 to TRBJ2-3; no clear D. Between the trimmed V and J ends, which lost 0 bases and 4 bases, there was a span of 8 bases. The germline V gene has CDR1 MNHNS and CDR2 SASEGT. There are 14 residues in the CDR3. The CDR3 is CASSEAAKADTQYF. In nucleotides, the CDR3 is TGTGCCAGCAGTGAAGCGGCTAAAGCAGATACGCAGTATTTT.